Listed below are T cell receptor beta chains from one sample, sequenced in a study of graft-versus-host responses after intestinal transplantation. Sequenced by immunoSEQ multiplex PCR; TCRdb stores in-frame clones only, minus some. Among 60,000 to 75,000 clones listed, about nine tenths were seen once. The specimen comprised ileum tissue, sampled 350 to 400 days after transplant. These receptors originate from a human patient who received an intestinal transplant, so some T cells may come from the graft donor. The CDR3 runs from the conserved cysteine through the conserved F or W. Each record gives: J gene, V gene, clone size, D gene, CDR3 DNA, CDR3 protein. The D gene is left open where the match is weak. Clone size is not always given. Where it is, it says once, few, many or a class for expanded clones.

>TRBJ1-6|TRBV11-2|NA|TRBD1
TGTGCCAGCAGCTCACAGGGGAATTCACCCCTCCACTTT
CASSSQGNSPLHF
>TRBJ2-7|TRBV6-5|NA|NA
TGTGCCAGCAGTTACTCTCTCCTATCCTCCTACGAGCAGTACTTC
CASSYSLLSSYEQYF
>TRBJ1-1|TRBV5-1|NA|NA
TGCGCCAGCAGCTTTGAGCTGGGAAACACTGAAGCTTTCTTT
CASSFELGNTEAFF
>TRBJ1-4|TRBV30|NA|NA
TGTGCCTGGAGCCTACAGGGTGGGGGTGAAAAACTGTTTTTT
CAWSLQGGGEKLFF
>TRBJ1-6|TRBV6-1|NA|NA
TGTGCCAGCAGTACCGTTCCAAGGGGGGTCTCACCCCTCCACTTT
CASSTVPRGVSPLHF
>TRBJ2-2|TRBV7-3|once|NA
TGTGCCAGCAGCTTAAAAGGCTCCACCGGGGAGCTGTTTTTT
CASSLKGSTGELFF
>TRBJ2-2|TRBV7-3|NA|NA
TGTGCCAGCAGCTTATGGGGGAACACCGGGGAGCTGTTTTTT
CASSLWGNTGELFF
>TRBJ2-5|TRBV28|NA|NA
TGTGCCAGCAGTTTAACGGGCACACCTTCCCAAGAGACCCAGTACTTC
CASSLTGTPSQETQYF
>TRBJ1-2|TRBV29-1|NA|TRBD1
TGCAGCGTGGGGGACAGGGGGAATGGCTACACCTTC
CSVGDRGNGYTF
>TRBJ1-1|TRBV9|once|NA
TGTGCCAGCAGCGTAGCTGAGGCGGGCAGGGGGAACACTGAAGCTTTCTTT
CASSVAEAGRGNTEAFF
>TRBJ2-5|TRBV5-1|NA|NA
TGCGCCAGCGCGGAGCGCCAAGAGACCCAGTACTTC
CASAERQETQYF
>TRBJ2-1|TRBV27|NA|TRBD2
TGTGCCAGCAGTTTATACGGACTAGCGGGGTACAATGAGCAGTTCTTC
CASSLYGLAGYNEQFF
>TRBJ1-4|TRBV6-5|NA|NA
TGTGCCAGCAGTTACGGGGGAAATGAAAAACTGTTTTTT
CASSYGGNEKLFF
>TRBJ2-6|TRBV7-9|NA|NA
TGTGCCAGCAGCTCCCGGGTTCGGGGGACGGCTGGGGCCAACGTCCTGACTTTC
CASSSRVRGTAGANVLTF